Sequencing of this T cell receptor (beta chain) was carried out in a study of T-cell memory formation after mild COVID-19. Study as a whole: Most TCR clusters belonged to a single donor. Regarding the study as a whole: Whereas later expanders leaned CD4+, clones contracting day 15 to 85 showed a balanced CD4/CD8 makeup. In second-wave clones peaking day 37, SARS-CoV-2 specificity remained unconfirmed.

MiXCR was run by TCRdb on the 5' RACE reads, yielding one entry per CDR3 protein. The data show about 100,000 distinct CDR3 sequences, around 10% seen once. This clonotype was picked up a small number of times. The antigen is undetermined. The clonotype was recovered from a man aged 18 to 29 who had mild COVID-19 (a few samples of this study predate the infection). Cell type and time point are not known. Specimen: PBMCs or a T cell subset sorted from them (not recorded which).

Here the CDR3 reads CAISDMSEQFF. The CDR3 DNA follows: TGTGCCATCAGTGACATGTCTGAGCAGTTCTTC. The chain has TRBV10-3 and TRBJ2-1; D not certain. The germline CDR1 and CDR2 sequences are ENHRY and SYGVKD. The CDR3 loop spans 11 amino acids. V lost 3 bases and J lost 9, with 6 bases in between.